This entry features one T cell receptor (beta chain) sequence. The germline gives CDR1 LNHNV, CDR2 YYDKDF (reference sequence). The CDR3 has 16 amino acids. V was clipped by 3 bases and J by 3 bases; unmatched bases: 8. The data derive from a study of blood T cell repertoires in COVID-19. The table came from immunoSEQ multiplex PCR; TCRdb's copy has only in-frame clones and leaves some out. The table includes more than 200,000 clones, approximately 80% detected once. This clonotype was obtained from a man under 40 with acute COVID-19. This chain uses TRBV15 with TRBJ2-1, with 7 bases matching TRBD2. Source material: PBMCs or T cells enriched from blood (not recorded which). The CDR3 loop is CATSRPREGYYNEQFF. The CDR3 nucleotides are TGTGCCACCAGCAGGCCAAGGGAGGGATACTACAATGAGCAGTTCTTC.